The next 21 T cell receptor beta chains were all read from a single sample in a study of cytomegalovirus exposure and HLA in healthy donors. The PCR employed 60 Vbeta primers together with 13 Jbeta primers. TCRdb's copy holds only in-frame clones and misses some; the assay was immunoSEQ multiplex PCR. The sample includes under 250,000 clones, approximately 80% seen only once; the top ten take 0.71%. The material sequenced was PBMCs. The source is a boy aged 2 to 9 in good health and CMV-seronegative.

The chain links TRBV18 to TRBJ2-1, with unresolved D. The V end was cut by 3 bases, the J end by 8 bases, with 11 bases between. The CDR3 has 13 residues. The germline gives CDR1 KGHSH, CDR2 LQKENI. The DNA for the CDR3 is TGTGCCAGCTCACCCTCCGTCCTCGATGAGCAGTTCTTC. Its protein product is CASSPSVLDEQFF.

The genes are TRBV7-9 and TRBJ2-5, with TRBD2 as a possible D gene (6 bases). This CDR3 is built from 16 residues. The germline V gene encodes CDR1 SEHNR and CDR2 FQNEAQ (reference sequence). Trimming took off 4 bases at V and 3 bases at J, with 18 bases between the two ends. The CDR3 DNA follows: TGTGCCAGCAGCTCGCGAGACCCGGGAGCTGAAGAGACCCAGTACTTC. It translates to CASSSRDPGAEETQYF.

The chain employs TRBV10-3 and TRBJ2-6; 7 bases match TRBD1. This CDR3 region has 17 residues. The V gene end was trimmed by 0 bases and the J gene end by 9 bases; junction bases not matched to a gene: 11. Per germline, CDR1 ENHRY and CDR2 SYGVKD. The CDR3 sequence is CAISESTLSGTDNVLTF. CDR3 bases: TGTGCCATCAGTGAGTCGACCCTCTCCGGGACAGACAACGTCCTGACTTTC.

V usage is TRBV19 and J usage is TRBJ1-4; TRBD1 is a possible D gene (5 bases). V lost 4 bases, J lost 1 base, and 16 bases lay in between. The CDR3 has 17 amino acids. Germline V lookup: CDR1 LNHDA, CDR2 SQIVND (reference sequence). The CDR3 sequence: CASSSLSGGQTNEKLFF. The CDR3 bases are TGTGCCAGTAGTAGCCTCTCGGGGGGTCAAACTAATGAAAAACTGTTTTTT.

Only one count was recorded for this clone. The chain has TRBV19 and TRBJ2-2; D possibly corresponds to TRBD2 (6 bases). Germline V gene data show CDR1 as LNHDA and CDR2 as SQIVND (reference sequence). CDR3 length equals 18 residues. V lost 3 bases and J 7 bases, leaving 24 bases between the germline ends. Here the CDR3 reads CASSMVRGLVSGYGELFF. The CDR3 DNA sequence: TGTGCCAGTAGTATGGTGAGGGGACTGGTATCGGGGTACGGGGAGCTGTTTTTT.

This rearrangement joins TRBV27 to TRBJ2-1, with 11 bases lining up with TRBD2. The V segment lost 6 bases and the J segment 3 bases; nucleotides outside the gene matches: 4. The CDR3 extends over 15 amino acids. Germline V gene sequence: CDR1 MNHEY, CDR2 SMNVEV (reference sequence). The CDR3 DNA reads TGTGCCAGCAGGTCCGGGACTAGCGGCTACAATGAGCAGTTCTTC. This translates into CASRSGTSGYNEQFF.

The V and J genes are TRBV6-1 and TRBJ2-7, with 8 bases lining up with TRBD1. Germline trimming cut 8 bases from V and 2 bases from J; bases unmatched to any gene: 5. This CDR3 spans 13 amino acids. Germline CDR1 MNHNS, CDR2 SASEGT. The CDR3: CASAWDRPYEQYF. The CDR3 DNA reads as TGTGCCAGCGCTTGGGACAGGCCCTACGAGCAGTACTTC.

The genes are TRBV5-6 and TRBJ2-1; 9 bases agree with TRBD1. Germline CDR1 SGHDT, CDR2 YYEEEE. CDR3 length equals 15 residues. Losses at the gene ends were 4 bases for V and 8 bases for J; bases not matched to a gene: 10. The chain's CDR3 is CASSTGTGIIDEQFF. The CDR3 DNA reads as TGTGCCAGCAGCACCGGGACAGGGATTATCGATGAGCAGTTCTTC.

The rearrangement links TRBV5-1 to TRBJ1-3; 7 positions match TRBD1. Germline-derived CDR1 and CDR2 are SGHRS and YFSETQ. The CDR3 covers 17 residues. V lost 3 bases and J lost 6; bases outside the gene matches: 15. CDR3 nucleotides: TGCGCCAGCAGCTCAGCCGGGACAGAGTCTTGGCCAAACACCATATATTTT. Encoded protein: CASSSAGTESWPNTIYF.

The chain couples TRBV2 to TRBJ1-5, with 8 bases that match TRBD1. With V trimmed by 4 bases and J by 6 bases, 8 bases remained unmatched. The CDR3 has 15 residues. Per the germline V gene, CDR1 is SNHLY and CDR2 is FYNNEI. In DNA, the CDR3 is TGTGCCAGCAGTGTCGACAGGGGAGATAGTCAGCCCCAGCATTTT. Translating it yields CASSVDRGDSQPQHF.

The chain links TRBV4-2 to TRBJ2-7, with 11 nucleotides matching TRBD2. This CDR3 is 15 amino acids long. The ends lost 2 bases at V and 4 bases at J; junction bases unmatched: 4. Germline lookup yields CDR1 LGHNA and CDR2 YNFKEQ. The CDR3 region has the DNA TGTGCCAGCAGCCAAACTAGCGGGGGAGGTTACGAGCAGTACTTC. As protein: CASSQTSGGGYEQYF.

The chain links TRBV27 to TRBJ1-4; the D gene is possibly TRBD1 (5 bases). V was cut by 7 bases and J by 6 bases, with 18 bases left in between. The CDR3 is made up of 15 amino acids. CDR1 is MNHEY, CDR2 SMNVEV, per germline (reference sequence). The CDR3 protein is CASTRGGELDEKLFF. DNA for the CDR3: TGTGCCAGCACCCGGGGGGGAGAATTAGATGAAAAACTGTTTTTT.

The chain is built from TRBV5-1 and TRBJ1-2; weak D call: TRBD1 (6 bases). From germline, CDR1 is SGHRS and CDR2 YFSETQ. CDR3 length: 13 residues. V gave up 1 base and J gave up 6 bases, with 10 bases separating them. DNA of the CDR3: TGCGCCAGCAGCTTGACAGGGCGAGATGGCTACACCTTC. Its translation is CASSLTGRDGYTF.

This clone appeared a few times. The chain recombines TRBV7-2 with TRBJ2-7, with D maybe TRBD2 (5 bases). This CDR3 has 14 residues. Trimming left V 1 base short and J 0 bases short, with 7 bases between. Germline V gives CDR1 SGHTA, CDR2 FQGNSA. CDR3 loop: CASSLEDFSYEQYF. The CDR3, as DNA: TGTGCCAGCAGCTTAGAGGACTTCTCCTACGAGCAGTACTTC.

This clone was counted a few times. The chain joins TRBV5-1 to TRBJ1-4, with 8 bases lining up with TRBD1. This CDR3 contains 15 residues. Germline CDR1 SGHRS, CDR2 YFSETQ. After removal of 4 bases from V and 4 bases from J, the junction contained 6 bases not matched to a gene. The CDR3 bases are TGCGCCAGCAGCGGGCGGACAGGGAATAATGAAAAACTGTTTTTT. It is translated as CASSGRTGNNEKLFF.

This chain joins TRBV6-5 and TRBJ2-4, with 10 bases identical to TRBD2. Germline V gene lookup returns CDR1 MNHEY and CDR2 SVGAGI. The CDR3 is 13 residues long. With V trimmed by 4 bases and J by 12 bases, 6 bases remained unmatched. The CDR3 here is CASSFTSGAYQYF. In DNA form, the CDR3 reads TGTGCCAGCAGTTTCACTAGCGGGGCCTATCAGTACTTC.

The chain joins TRBV4-1 to TRBJ2-3, with TRBD2 matching over 7 bases. This CDR3 has 14 residues. The ends lost 1 base at V and 4 bases at J; junction bases unmatched: 2. Germline CDR1 reads MGHRA; CDR2 reads YSYEKL. CDR3 region: CASSQVAGADTQYF. In DNA, the CDR3 is TGCGCCAGCAGCCAAGTCGCGGGGGCAGATACGCAGTATTTT.

This chain connects TRBV18 to TRBJ2-7; TRBD2 might be the D (6 bases). V lost 4 bases, J lost 1 base, and 8 bases lay in between. Germline CDR1 and CDR2: KGHSH and LQKENI. The CDR3 contains 13 residues. This CDR3 is CASSQGTSYEQYF. For the CDR3, the DNA is TGTGCCAGCTCACAAGGGACTTCCTACGAGCAGTACTTC.

CDR3 residues: CASSQDTGGEKLFF. Written as DNA, the CDR3 is TGTGCCAGCAGCCAAGACACGGGAGGTGAAAAACTGTTTTTT. The chain links TRBV4-2 to TRBJ1-4, with D unresolved. V gave up 0 bases and J gave up 7 bases, with 9 bases separating them. Per germline, CDR1 LGHNA and CDR2 YNFKEQ. This CDR3 comprises 14 residues.

The chain links TRBV5-4 to TRBJ1-2; 11 positions agree with TRBD1. CDR3 length: 17 amino acids. V was clipped by 1 base and J by 8 bases; unmatched bases: 13. CDR1 SGHNT and CDR2 YYREEE come from the germline V gene (reference sequence). The CDR3 nucleotides are TGTGCCAGCAGCTTGTCACCGGGACAGGGGGTATTGGAAGGCTACACCTTC. This encodes CASSLSPGQGVLEGYTF.

J is TRBJ1-2 and V is TRBV5-6, with no clear D. V lost 0 bases and J 8 bases, leaving 8 bases between the germline ends. CDR1 is SGHDT, CDR2 YYEEEE, per germline. The CDR3 totals 12 residues. CDR3 bases: TGTGCCAGCAGCTTGGAACCAGGAGGCTACACCTTC. It codes for CASSLEPGGYTF.